This T cell receptor beta chain was documented in a study of blood T cell repertoires in COVID-19. Only in-frame clones appear in the TCRdb table, and some are missing; sequencing was by immunoSEQ multiplex PCR. The sample holds about 110,000 clones; about three quarters are singletons and the top ten take around 1.9%. Trimming cost V 4 bases and J 6 bases, with 13 bases left between them. From germline, CDR1 is SQVTM and CDR2 ANQGSEA. This CDR3 comprises 12 residues. The TCR was taken from a woman aged 40 to 49 with acute or convalescent COVID-19. V gene TRBV29-1 combines with J gene TRBJ2-7; D gene ambiguous. The sequenced material came from peripheral blood. The CDR3 sequence is CSVATTVSEQYF. In DNA form, the CDR3 reads TGCAGCGTTGCCACAACAGTCAGCGAGCAGTACTTC.